This TCR beta chain originates from a study of blood T cell repertoires in COVID-19 (dated by TCRdb to about 2020). Regarding the study in general: Collaborator samples came from the United States, Italy and Spain and covered acute and convalescent phases of COVID-19. Where HLA class I and class II types were available, the types were taken from metadata supplied by the sample provider, not from assay-based typing. The prospective study material was composed of cDNA or gDNA derived from T cells, B-cell-depleted T cells, or PBMCs. The repertoires were released in a freely available public database intended as a resource for research on the immune response to SARS-CoV-2. A de-identified subject ID, COVID-19 status, age in years and sex were almost always included in the sample metadata. Samples came from the ongoing ImmuneRACE study (first 160 participants) plus 1,254 subjects from 6 global collaborators. Deeply sampled blood TCRbeta repertoires from subjects exposed to, actively infected with, or recovered from COVID-19 were included in the dataset.

The immunoSEQ Assay, a bias-controlled multiplex PCR, was used to amplify TCRbeta CDR3 regions from genomic DNA. Processing in the source paper ran as follows. The number of nucleated cells in each sample was estimated by amplification of reference gene primers within the assay. To quantify the absolute abundance of each unique TCRbeta CDR3 rearrangement, sequence reads were collapsed and filtered. For each sample, productive Simpson clonality was calculated as the square root of Simpson's diversity index over productive rearrangements. Entries here come from immuneACCESS through TCRdb and include only in-frame sequences with V and J called. Some clones fail to appear in such tables; in the studies checked, an unresolved V gene covers under half of the shortfall, and the cause of the remainder is unknown. V and J calls and clone size are those listed in that table; D and trimming were worked out from the DNA. The sample yields about 110,000 clones; over 80% were counted once. The ten largest account for 1.1% of the sample.

CDR1 and CDR2 were assigned from the germline V gene as SGDLS and YYNGEE. Taken from cysteine to phenylalanine, the CDR3 has 13 residues. Solely the CDR3 DNA is kept, with 39 bases framed from the first base. V loses 4 bases of germline sequence and J loses 4 bases, and the interval between the two ends is 6 bases. Whole blood was collected in K2EDTA tubes by collaborating institutions according to the institutions' own protocols. For TCRbeta analysis, collaborators shipped samples as frozen whole blood, isolated PBMCs, or DNA extracted from either of those sample types. The full study reports these points: Clinical and demographic metadata were provided uncurated, with the amount varying by source and participant.

About this clone: Its antigen remains unidentified. Base qualities were left out, and no much larger clone turns up one base away.

The chain was built from TRBV9 and TRBJ2-6; the D gene is not confidently resolved. This TCR derives from a human donor in a cohort sampled during active COVID-19. Sequencing input: peripheral blood. The sequenced DNA is TGTGCCAGCAGCAGACAAGGGGCCAACGTCCTGACTTTC. This is translated as CASSRQGANVLTF.